Listed below are T cell receptor beta chains from one sample, sequenced in a study of post-analysis software for immune sequencing data. TCRdb re-derived calls from the PCR reads in MiXCR, one entry per CDR3 protein. The sample records approximately 730,000 distinct CDR3 sequences, roughly 46% being singletons. The sequencing sample was made of blood. The origin of the receptors is a girl aged 5-17 years with multiple sclerosis. Both conserved end residues are part of each CDR3. A D gene is named only where the DNA matches it firmly. Clone size, where shown, is once, few, many, or a class for clones that have expanded.

TRBV30	TRBD1	.	TRBJ1-1	CAWRGRTGAATEAFF	TGTGCCTGGAGAGGGCGGACAGGGGCGGCCACTGAAGCTTTCTTT
TRBV7-6	.	.	TRBJ1-5	CASSLASGTYGNQPQHF	TGTGCCAGCAGCTTAGCATCTGGGACATATGGCAATCAGCCCCAGCATTTT
TRBV20-1	.	.	TRBJ2-3	CSARGEAGTDTQYF	TGCAGTGCTAGAGGAGAGGCGGGCACAGATACGCAGTATTTT
TRBV10-2	.	.	TRBJ1-5	CASSQSSAVQPQHF	TGCGCCAGCAGTCAGTCCTCAGCGGTTCAGCCCCAGCATTTT
TRBV20-1	TRBD2	.	TRBJ2-3	CSAGLAGGPSDTQYF	TGCAGCGCGGGACTAGCGGGAGGGCCATCAGATACGCAGTATTTT
TRBV13	.	few	TRBJ2-4	CASSFSSAKNIQYF	TGTGCCAGCAGCTTTAGTTCGGCCAAAAACATTCAGTACTTC
TRBV11-1	.	.	TRBJ2-7	CASSFSPGPDEQYF	TGTGCCAGCAGCTTTTCCCCGGGGCCGGACGAGCAGTACTTC
TRBV2	.	.	TRBJ2-3	CASSPTGPLQYF	TGTGCCAGCAGCCCAACCGGGCCCTTGCAGTATTTT
TRBV7-2	TRBD1	.	TRBJ2-6	CASDRGTGANVLTF	TGTGCCAGCGACAGGGGGACTGGGGCCAACGTCCTGACTTTC
TRBV25-1	.	once	TRBJ2-5	CASSLPRGVQETQYF	TGTGCCAGCAGCCTACCCCGCGGGGTTCAAGAGACCCAGTACTTC
TRBV12-3/TRBV12-4	TRBD2	.	TRBJ2-1	CAVLAGDNEQFF	TGTGCCGTACTAGCGGGAGACAATGAGCAGTTCTTC
TRBV4-3	TRBD1	.	TRBJ2-5	CASSQARTGQETQYF	TGCGCCAGCAGCCAAGCACGGACAGGCCAAGAGACCCAGTACTTC
TRBV5-1	.	once	TRBJ1-2	CASSLRGLRGYTF	TGCGCCAGCAGCTTGAGGGGGTTACGTGGCTACACCTTC
TRBV20-1	.	.	TRBJ1-2	CSARDGQNYGYTF	TGCAGTGCTAGAGATGGGCAGAACTATGGCTACACCTTC
TRBV28	TRBD1	.	TRBJ2-4	CASSFFRSRTGSNIQYF	TGTGCCAGCAGTTTTTTTAGGTCCCGGACAGGGAGCAACATTCAGTACTTC
TRBV7-2	.	few	TRBJ2-3	CASSLGLPGDTQYF	TGTGCCAGCAGCTTGGGCCTGCCGGGAGATACGCAGTATTTT
TRBV6-2/TRBV6-3	.	few	TRBJ2-1	CASIQASNSRGRGNEQFF	TGTGCCAGCATCCAGGCTAGTAACAGCAGGGGCCGAGGCAATGAGCAGTTCTTC
TRBV5-1	TRBD1	.	TRBJ2-1	CASSLARDRGTEQFF	TGCGCCAGCAGCTTGGCCCGGGACAGGGGGACTGAGCAGTTCTTC
TRBV6-1	.	once	TRBJ1-1	CASMVLTGAFF	TGTGCCAGCATGGTTTTGACTGGAGCTTTCTTT
TRBV29-1	.	.	TRBJ2-1	CSAGAGPEQFF	TGCAGCGCCGGGGCCGGTCCTGAGCAGTTCTTC
TRBV12-3/TRBV12-4	TRBD1	few	TRBJ2-7	CASSRQGHYEQYF	TGTGCCAGCAGCCGACAGGGTCACTACGAGCAGTACTTC
TRBV4-3	TRBD1	.	TRBJ1-4	CASSAYRGVNEKLFF	TGCGCCAGCAGCGCGTACAGGGGGGTTAATGAAAAACTGTTTTTT
TRBV28	TRBD1	.	TRBJ1-1	CASSSSGGGNTEAFF	TGTGCCAGCAGTTCCTCAGGGGGCGGGAACACTGAAGCTTTCTTT
TRBV27	.	.	TRBJ2-1	CASSNGPLNEQFF	TGTGCCAGCAGCAACGGGCCCCTCAATGAGCAGTTCTTC
TRBV2	.	few	TRBJ2-7	CASNGPGGTYEQYF	TGTGCCAGCAATGGCCCAGGGGGGACCTACGAGCAGTACTTC
TRBV2	TRBD1	few	TRBJ1-5	CASSQDRGYQPQHF	TGTGCCAGCAGCCAGGACAGGGGCTATCAGCCCCAGCATTTT
TRBV20-1	TRBD2	.	TRBJ2-3	CSDSPAGSTDTQYF	TGCAGTGACTCACCAGCGGGAAGCACAGATACGCAGTATTTT
TRBV28	.	.	TRBJ1-6	CASSFPDTAPDSPLHF	TGTGCCAGCAGTTTTCCGGACACTGCCCCAGATTCACCCCTCCACTTT
TRBV5-1	.	.	TRBJ2-7	CASSPDSGEQYF	TGCGCCAGCAGCCCCGACAGCGGCGAGCAGTACTTC
TRBV20-1	TRBD2	few	TRBJ2-5	CSASILAGGGETQYF	TGCAGTGCTTCGATCCTAGCGGGAGGAGGAGAGACCCAGTACTTC
TRBV7-2	.	.	TRBJ2-7	CASSLVLGASYEQYF	TGTGCCAGCAGCTTAGTTTTGGGGGCATCCTACGAGCAGTACTTC
TRBV12-3/TRBV12-4	TRBD1	few	TRBJ2-7	CASSLLGTGSYEQYF	TGTGCCAGCAGTTTACTGGGGACAGGGAGCTACGAGCAGTACTTC
TRBV27	.	many	TRBJ2-1	CASSSGLSSYNEQFF	TGTGCCAGCAGCTCCGGACTAAGCTCCTACAATGAGCAGTTCTTC
TRBV15	TRBD2	once	TRBJ2-1	CATSRAFLGSGRANWNEQFF	TGTGCCACCAGCAGAGCGTTTTTGGGTAGCGGGAGGGCCAACTGGAATGAGCAGTTCTTC
TRBV7-2	TRBD2	.	TRBJ2-5	CASSYGLAGGPETQYF	TGTGCCAGCAGCTACGGACTAGCGGGAGGGCCGGAGACCCAGTACTTC
TRBV4-2	TRBD2	.	TRBJ2-3	CASSQEGLAAIDTQYF	TGTGCCAGCAGCCAAGAGGGACTAGCGGCTATCGATACGCAGTATTTT
TRBV28	TRBD2	.	TRBJ2-1	CASSPLSGRAYNEQFF	TGTGCCAGCAGTCCCCTTAGCGGGAGGGCCTACAATGAGCAGTTCTTC